This T cell receptor beta chain was profiled in a study of beta chain features in type 1 diabetes. On this clone itself: Its antigen is unknown.

Study-wide findings and caveats: A potential influence of HLA type upon TCRB rearrangement remained unresolved herein.

The whole isolated RNA underwent reverse transcription, so sequencing captured expressed TCRB transcripts. Assay used: immunoSEQ multiplex PCR; TCRdb lists only in-frame clones, some missing. The repertoire includes under 250,000 clones, around 9.9% of them detected once, and 1% to 1.5% sits in the top ten. CDR1 and CDR2 from the germline V gene are MNHEY and SMNVEV (reference sequence). The V gene lost 4 bases and the J gene lost 1 base, with 7 bases spanning the gap. The length of the CDR3 is 13 residues. V and J are TRBV27 and TRBJ1-1; D ambiguous. The TCR originated in a man younger than 30 in good health. The specimen was central memory CD4+ T cells from blood. In nucleotides, the CDR3 is TGTGCCAGCAGTTCCGAACCGAACACTGAAGCTTTCTTT. Protein: CASSSEPNTEAFF.